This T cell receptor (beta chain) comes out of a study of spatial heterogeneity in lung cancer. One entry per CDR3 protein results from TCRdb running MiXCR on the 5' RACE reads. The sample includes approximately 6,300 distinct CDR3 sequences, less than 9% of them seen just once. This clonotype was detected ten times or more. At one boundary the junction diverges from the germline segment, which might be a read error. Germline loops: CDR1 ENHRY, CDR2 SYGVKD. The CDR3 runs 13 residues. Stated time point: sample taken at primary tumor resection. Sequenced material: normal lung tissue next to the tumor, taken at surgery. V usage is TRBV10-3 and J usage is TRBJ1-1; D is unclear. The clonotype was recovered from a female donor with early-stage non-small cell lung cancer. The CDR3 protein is CAISESGPAEAFF. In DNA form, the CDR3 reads TGTGCCATCAGTGAGTCCGGGCCGGCTGAAGCCTTCTTT.